This T cell receptor beta chain stems from a study of vaccination and CD4 T cells after COVID-19 (dated by TCRdb to between 2022 and 2023). Regarding the study in general: In the convalescent cohort there were six males and four females, among whom were two Hispanic individuals, seven Caucasians, two Asians and one multiracial person. Two doses of either the Pfizer-BioNTech BNT162b2 vaccine (n=8) or the Moderna mRNA-1273 vaccine (n=2) were administered to participants. Post-COVID blood samples from convalescent patients were collected a median of roughly 100 days after diagnosis, with a range of roughly 35 to 170 days. Post-vaccine blood samples were collected a median of approximately eleven weeks after the second vaccine dose, ranging from roughly 12 to 241 days. Culture stimuli were overlapping spike peptide pools from SARS-CoV-2 and from the common cold coronaviruses HCoV-NL63, HCoV-OC43 and HCoV-229E. Control cultures used a CEFX viral epitope pool as positive control, an HIV-1 Nef peptide pool as negative control, or no peptide. The spike-specific CD4+ TCR repertoire was compared before and after mRNA vaccination in over nine COVID-19 convalescent patients and several infection-naive healthy vaccine recipients. At the TCR clonotype level, an earlier paper using these donors assessed memory CD4+ T cell crossreactivity between SARS-CoV-2 and common cold coronavirus spike proteins. The full study reports these points: In convalescent patients, nearly all vaccine-specific clones (304 of 307) were found to be mono-reactive for SARS-CoV-2 spike rather than cross-reactive with common cold coronaviruses. An increase in the median number of SARS-CoV-2-reactive clonotypes from roughly 20 after infection to approximately 41 after vaccination was observed, but the change was not found to be significant. In convalescent patients, a median roughly 88% of post-vaccine SARS-CoV-2-reactive clones were detected only after vaccination, suggesting vaccine-specific priming. Only a relatively small number of convalescent patients were included in the study, and early timepoints following natural infection were not analyzed.

The CDR3 spans 14 residues, from the cysteine through the phenylalanine. Kept here is only the CDR3 DNA, which spans 42 bases and is read in frame from base 1. The germline V gene (reference sequence) supplies CDR1 MNHEY and CDR2 SMNVEV. Germline trimming: 4 bases from V, 3 bases from J; junction bases outside gene matches: 5. The library came from PCR. At the Johns Hopkins FTIC core, DNA from the cultured CD4+ T cells underwent TCR sequencing with the Oncomine TCR Beta short-read assay. The QIAamp micro DNA kit was used to extract genomic DNA from the cultured CD4+ T cells. Oncomine TCR Beta libraries made from cultured CD4+ T cells were pooled using unique dual indexes and sequenced on an Illumina iSeq 100. In the paper's pipeline: Non-productive sequences were removed, and CDR3s that did not start with C, did not end with F or W, or were shorter than 7 amino acids were discarded. Antigen-specific clonotypes were identified using the MANAFEST web application through comparison of peptide-stimulated wells with reference and other culture wells. To be called positive, a clone needed an FDR below 0.05, an odds ratio above 5, and a productive frequency above 0.1% in at least two of three replicate wells. A clonotype counted as cross-reactive if it showed significant expansion both in the SARS-CoV-2 spike wells and in at least one common cold coronavirus spike condition. CDR3 homology was assessed with Levenshtein distances (stringdist) and unrooted phylogenetic trees (ape) in R version 3.6.1. TCRdb trimmed public reads at Q25 via fastp, called clones via MiXCR and kept in-frame beta chains. Every CDR3 protein is listed once, alongside the most common genes and DNA of its rows. The V and J calls were determined by TCRdb, not by the authors. A total of several thousand distinct CDR3 sequences appear in this sample, 30% to 45% of them only once. 21% of the sample lies in the top ten.

This clonotype was detected a few times. Its cognate antigen has yet to be identified. Base qualities are not at hand, and no much larger clone is one base apart. The treatment or condition label of this sample denotes: roughly ten-day PBMC culture with coronavirus spike peptide pools or control peptides (ViraFEST assay). CD4+ T cells from unexposed donors were collected before the COVID-19 pandemic (2011-2018). The study used the ViraFEST assay, which expanded antigen-specific T cells with peptide pools and then identified expanded clonotypes by TCR sequencing. Each well held about 2 million PBMCs cultured in IMDM containing roughly 5% human AB serum and 9 to 10 IU/ml IL-2, with approximately 9.2 ug/ml peptide pools added. On days 3 and 7, half of the culture medium was replaced with fresh IL-2-containing medium. Once the cells had been in culture for over 9 days, the EasySep CD4+ T cell isolation kit was used to isolate CD4+ T cells by negative selection. As cell numbers permitted, CD4+ T cells from unexposed donors were tested for reactivity to SARS-CoV-2 S and N and to four common cold coronavirus spike pools. Ficoll-Paque Plus gradient centrifugation was used to isolate PBMCs from whole blood, and the isolated PBMCs were then either used fresh or cryopreserved at -140C. Each culture condition was generally run in triplicate wells. Leukapheresis product for the unexposed donors was bought commercially.

The chain is encoded by TRBV27 joined to TRBJ2-5, and TRBD1 matches 7 of the central bases. Sequenced: CD4+ T cells from blood, cultured in vitro. The sequence was obtained from a human donor in good health. The CDR3 reads as follows: CASSSLQGKETQYF. The DNA sequence is as follows: TGTGCCAGCAGTTCCCTACAGGGGAAAGAGACCCAGTACTTC.